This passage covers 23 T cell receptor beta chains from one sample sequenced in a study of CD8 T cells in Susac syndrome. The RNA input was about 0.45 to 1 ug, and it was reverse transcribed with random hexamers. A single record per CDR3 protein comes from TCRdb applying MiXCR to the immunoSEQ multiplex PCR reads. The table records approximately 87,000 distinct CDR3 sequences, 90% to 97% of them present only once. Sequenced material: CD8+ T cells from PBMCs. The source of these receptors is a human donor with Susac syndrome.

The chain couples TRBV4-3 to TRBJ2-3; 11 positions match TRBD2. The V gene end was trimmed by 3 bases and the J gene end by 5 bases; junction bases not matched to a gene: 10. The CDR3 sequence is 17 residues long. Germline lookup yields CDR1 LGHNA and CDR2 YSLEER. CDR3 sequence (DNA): TGCGCCAGCAGCCAGGGGATGTGGCTAGCGGGAGGAGATACGCAGTATTTT. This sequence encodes CASSQGMWLAGGDTQYF.

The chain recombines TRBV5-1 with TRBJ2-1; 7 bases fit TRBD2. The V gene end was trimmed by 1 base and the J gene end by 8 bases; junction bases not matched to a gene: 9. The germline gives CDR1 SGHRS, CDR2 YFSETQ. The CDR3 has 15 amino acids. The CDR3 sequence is CASSLRPRGSHEQFF. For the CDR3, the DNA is TGCGCCAGCAGCTTGAGGCCCCGCGGGAGCCATGAGCAGTTCTTC.

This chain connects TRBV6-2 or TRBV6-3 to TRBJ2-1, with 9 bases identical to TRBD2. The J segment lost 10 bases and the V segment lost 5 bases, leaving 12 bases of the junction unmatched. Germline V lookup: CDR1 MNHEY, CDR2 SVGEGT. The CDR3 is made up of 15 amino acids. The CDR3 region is CASSTLAGPSLEQFF. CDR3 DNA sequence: TGTGCCAGCAGTACTCTAGCGGGGCCCTCTCTGGAGCAGTTCTTC.

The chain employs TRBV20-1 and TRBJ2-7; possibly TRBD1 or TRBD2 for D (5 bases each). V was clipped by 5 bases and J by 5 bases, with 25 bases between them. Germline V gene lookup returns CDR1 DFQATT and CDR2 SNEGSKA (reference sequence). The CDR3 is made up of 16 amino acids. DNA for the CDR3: TGCAGTGCTGAGGGACCTAGCCCCCCTCTTTCGGACGAGCAGTACTTC. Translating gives CSAEGPSPPLSDEQYF.

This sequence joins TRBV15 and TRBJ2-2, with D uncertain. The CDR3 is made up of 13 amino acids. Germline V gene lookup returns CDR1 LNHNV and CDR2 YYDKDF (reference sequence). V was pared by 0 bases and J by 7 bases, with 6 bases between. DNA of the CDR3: TGTGCCACCAGCAGAGATTGGAGCGGGGAGCTGTTTTTT. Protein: CATSRDWSGELFF.

DNA of the CDR3: TGTGCCAGCAGTTATCAGGGAACCCCTCCCATCACGACCCAGTACTTC. As protein: CASSYQGTPPITTQYF. The gene calls are TRBV27 and TRBJ2-5; D perhaps matches TRBD1 (5 bases). V was trimmed by 4 bases and J by 7 bases, leaving 22 bases between them. The CDR3 length is 16 residues. Germline CDR1 reads MNHEY; CDR2 reads SMNVEV (reference sequence).

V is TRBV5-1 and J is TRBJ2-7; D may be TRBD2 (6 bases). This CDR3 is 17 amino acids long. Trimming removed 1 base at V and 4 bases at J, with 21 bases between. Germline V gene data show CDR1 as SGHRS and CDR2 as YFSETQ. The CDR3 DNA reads TGCGCCAGCAGCTTGCGGGGTACGGGAGAAGGGGCTTACGAGCAGTACTTC. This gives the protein CASSLRGTGEGAYEQYF.

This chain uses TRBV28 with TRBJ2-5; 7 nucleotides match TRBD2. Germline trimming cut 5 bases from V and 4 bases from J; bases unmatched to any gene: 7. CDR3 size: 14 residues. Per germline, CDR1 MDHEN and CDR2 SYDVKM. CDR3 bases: TGTGCCAGCAGTGGGGGGGTCGGGGTAGAGACCCAGTACTTC. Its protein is CASSGGVGVETQYF. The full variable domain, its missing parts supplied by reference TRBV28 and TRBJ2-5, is DVKVTQSSRYLVKRTGEKVFLECVQDMDHENMFWYRQDPGLGLRLIYFSYDVKMKEKGDIPEGYSVSREKKERFSLILESASTNQTSMYLCASSGGVGVETQYFGPGTRLLVL.

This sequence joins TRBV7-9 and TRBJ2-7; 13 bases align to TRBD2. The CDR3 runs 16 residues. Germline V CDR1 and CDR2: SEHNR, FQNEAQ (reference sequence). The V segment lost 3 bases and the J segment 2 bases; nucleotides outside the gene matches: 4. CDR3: CASSFGLAGEPYEQYV. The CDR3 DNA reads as TGTGCCAGCAGCTTCGGACTAGCGGGGGAACCCTACGAGCAGTACGTC.

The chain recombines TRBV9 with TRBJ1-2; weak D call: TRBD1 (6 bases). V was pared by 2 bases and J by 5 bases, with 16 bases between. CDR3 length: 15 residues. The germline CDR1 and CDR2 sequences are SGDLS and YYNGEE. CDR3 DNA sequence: TGTGCCAGCAGCGTGGCGGGGACACCGGATTATGGCTACACCTTC. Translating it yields CASSVAGTPDYGYTF.

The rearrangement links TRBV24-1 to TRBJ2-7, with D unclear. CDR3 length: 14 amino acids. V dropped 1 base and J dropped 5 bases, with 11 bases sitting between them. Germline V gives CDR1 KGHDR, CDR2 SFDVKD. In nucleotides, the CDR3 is TGTGCCACCAGTGATTTAGACACCCCCCACGAGCAGTACTTC. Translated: CATSDLDTPHEQYF.

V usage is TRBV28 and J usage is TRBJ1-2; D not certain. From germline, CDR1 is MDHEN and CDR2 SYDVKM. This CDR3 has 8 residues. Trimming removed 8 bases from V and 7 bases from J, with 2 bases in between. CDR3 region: CASSGYTF. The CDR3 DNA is TGTGCCAGCTCTGGCTACACCTTC.

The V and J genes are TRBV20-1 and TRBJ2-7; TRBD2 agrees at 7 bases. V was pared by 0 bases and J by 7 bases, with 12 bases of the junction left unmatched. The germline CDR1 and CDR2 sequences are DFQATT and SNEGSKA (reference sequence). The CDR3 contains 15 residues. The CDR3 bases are TGCAGTGCTAGAGATTCCAGCGGGACCTGGGTAGAGCAGTACTTC. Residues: CSARDSSGTWVEQYF.

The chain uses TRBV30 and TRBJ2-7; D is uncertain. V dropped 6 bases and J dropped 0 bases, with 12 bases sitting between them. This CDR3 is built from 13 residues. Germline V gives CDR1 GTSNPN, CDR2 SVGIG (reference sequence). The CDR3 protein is CACWQMSSYEQYF. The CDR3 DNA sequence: TGTGCCTGTTGGCAGATGAGCTCCTACGAGCAGTACTTC. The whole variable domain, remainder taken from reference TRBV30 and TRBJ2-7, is SQTIHQWPATLVQPVGSPLSLECTVEGTSNPNLYWYRQAAGRGLQLLFYSVGIGQISSEVPQNLSASRPQDRQFILSSKKLLLSDSGFYLCACWQMSSYEQYFGPGTRLTVT.

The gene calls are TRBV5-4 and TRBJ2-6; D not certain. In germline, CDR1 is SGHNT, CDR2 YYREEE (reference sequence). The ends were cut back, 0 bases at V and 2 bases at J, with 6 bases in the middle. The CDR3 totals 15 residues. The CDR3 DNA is TGTGCCAGCAGCTTGGCCCCAGCTGGGGCCAACGTCCTGACTTTC. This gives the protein CASSLAPAGANVLTF.

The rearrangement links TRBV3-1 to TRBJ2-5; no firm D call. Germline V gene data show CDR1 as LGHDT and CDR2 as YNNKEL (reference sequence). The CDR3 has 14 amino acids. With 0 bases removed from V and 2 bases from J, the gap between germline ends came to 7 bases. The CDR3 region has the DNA TGTGCCAGCAGCCAAGACCCTCGACAAGAGACCCAGTACTTC. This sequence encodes CASSQDPRQETQYF.

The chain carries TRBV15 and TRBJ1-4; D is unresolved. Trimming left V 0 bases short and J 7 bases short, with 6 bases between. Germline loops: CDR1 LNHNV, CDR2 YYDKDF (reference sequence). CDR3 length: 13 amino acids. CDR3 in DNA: TGTGCCACCAGCAGAGATAGGCGTGAAAAACTGTTTTTT. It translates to CATSRDRREKLFF. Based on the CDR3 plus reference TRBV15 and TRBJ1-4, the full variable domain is DAMVIQNPRYQVTQFGKPVTLSCSQTLNHNVMYWYQQKSSQAPKLLFHYYDKDFNNEADTPDNFQSRRPNTSFCFLDIRSPGLGDTAMYLCATSRDRREKLFFGSGTQLSVL.

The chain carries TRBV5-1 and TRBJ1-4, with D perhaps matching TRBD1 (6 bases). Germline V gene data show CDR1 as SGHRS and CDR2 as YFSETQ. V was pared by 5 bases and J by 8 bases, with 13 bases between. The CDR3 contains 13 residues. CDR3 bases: TGCGCCAGCAGGCCACAGGGAGAAGAAAAACTGTTTTTT. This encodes CASRPQGEEKLFF.

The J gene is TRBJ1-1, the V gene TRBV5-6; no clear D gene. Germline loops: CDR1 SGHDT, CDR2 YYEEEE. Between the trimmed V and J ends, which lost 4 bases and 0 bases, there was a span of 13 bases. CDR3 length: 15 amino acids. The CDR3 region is CASSKGRPMNTEAFF. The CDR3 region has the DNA TGTGCCAGCAGCAAAGGACGGCCCATGAACACTGAAGCTTTCTTT.

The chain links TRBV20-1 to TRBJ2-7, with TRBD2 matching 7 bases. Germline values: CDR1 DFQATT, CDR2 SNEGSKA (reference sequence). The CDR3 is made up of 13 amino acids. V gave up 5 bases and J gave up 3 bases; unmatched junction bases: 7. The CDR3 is CSAPQREGYEQYF. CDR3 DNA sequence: TGCAGTGCTCCACAGAGGGAGGGCTACGAGCAGTACTTC.

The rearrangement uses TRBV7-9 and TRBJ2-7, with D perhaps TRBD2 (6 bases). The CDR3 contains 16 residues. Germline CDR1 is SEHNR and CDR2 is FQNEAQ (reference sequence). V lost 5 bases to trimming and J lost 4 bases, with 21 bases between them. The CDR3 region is CASSVSGTRSPYEQYF. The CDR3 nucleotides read TGTGCCAGCAGCGTTTCCGGGACTCGTTCCCCGTACGAGCAGTACTTC.

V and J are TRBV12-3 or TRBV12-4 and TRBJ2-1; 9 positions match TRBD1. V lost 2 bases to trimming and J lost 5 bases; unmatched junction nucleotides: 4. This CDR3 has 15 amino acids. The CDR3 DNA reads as TGTGCCAGCAGTTTACCGGGACAGGGAGACAATGAGCAGTTCTTC. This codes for CASSLPGQGDNEQFF.

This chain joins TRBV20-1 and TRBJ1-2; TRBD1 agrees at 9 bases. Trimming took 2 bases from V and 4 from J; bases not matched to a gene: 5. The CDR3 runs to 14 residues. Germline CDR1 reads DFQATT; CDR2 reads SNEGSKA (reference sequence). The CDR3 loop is CSARPGTGSYGYTF. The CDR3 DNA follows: TGCAGTGCTAGACCCGGGACAGGGTCCTATGGCTACACCTTC.